The rows below give T cell receptor beta chains drawn from one sample of a study of blood T cell repertoires in COVID-19. Clones were read by immunoSEQ multiplex PCR, and TCRdb kept only the in-frame ones, dropping some. This table holds roughly 380,000 clones, over 85% found once. The sequenced sample was peripheral blood. These receptors were taken from a woman aged 55-75 years with COVID-19, enrolled during active disease. Each CDR3 is given with its conserved first and last residue. The order of the fields is D gene, J gene, V gene, CDR3 protein. A D gene is named only where the DNA matches it firmly.

>.|TRBJ1-4|TRBV4-1
CASSQRQRDEKLFF
>TRBD1|TRBJ1-1|TRBV20-1
CSAKGGQAFF
>TRBD1|TRBJ1-6|TRBV27
CASSSGQGFSPLHF
>.|TRBJ2-2|TRBV24-1
CATSDLVRGNTGELFF
>TRBD1|TRBJ2-1|TRBV7-9
CASPGTGMSSYNEQFF
>TRBD1|TRBJ1-4|TRBV19
CASNPQGKNEKLFF
>TRBD1|TRBJ1-2|TRBV4-1
CASSRDPGQGVGYGYTF
>TRBD1|TRBJ1-1|TRBV5-1
CASSIGQGGGGTEAFF
>.|TRBJ1-6|TRBV5-1
CASSLGGIVSSPLHF
>.|TRBJ1-1|TRBV4-1
CASSQGWGDEAEAFF
>TRBD1|TRBJ2-5|TRBV19
CASSPGQGWETQYF